The rows below give T cell receptor beta chains drawn from one sample of a study of cytomegalovirus exposure and HLA in healthy donors. Repertoires were generated with immunoSEQ multiplex PCR, while TCRdb's copy carries only in-frame clones and drops some. The sample lists about 130,000 clones, about 83% occurring once. Sequenced input: PBMCs. Every receptor here comes from a girl aged 2 to 10 in good health and CMV-seronegative. CDR3s leave out the opening cysteine and the closing phenylalanine or tryptophan. D genes are given only for firm matches.

d_gene,v_gene,CDR3aa
.,TRBV6-1,ASSDAGLWGYEQY
.,TRBV7-2,ASSPRGGGQPQH
.,TRBV5-1,ASSAGTGNYGYT
.,TRBV4-2,ASSQDPGHLYEQY
.,TRBV27,ASSFGSRAVSPLH
.,TRBV15,ATSSLSSTDTQY
.,TRBV19,ASRDDSLNGGAF
.,TRBV4-1,ASSQLQEPGQPQH
TRBD2,TRBV9,ASSEGQRGTSGRMEQY
TRBD1,TRBV5-5,ASRKTGADTQY
.,TRBV5-1,ASSNDSPNQPQH
TRBD1,TRBV18,ASSARTGMNYGYT
.,TRBV6-1,ASSEGAHNEQF
TRBD2,TRBV4-2,ASGQEYASGNEQF
TRBD2,TRBV6-5,ASSDASGVLYIQY
TRBD1,TRBV10-3,ATRTGTGDYVYGYT
TRBD1,TRBV2,ASSADRGRTYEQY
.,TRBV29-1,SVEDPLDRPNLNYGYT
.,TRBV7-8,ASSLAIYEQY
.,TRBV7-6,ASSRGETQY
TRBD1,TRBV14,ASSDRQGRNEQY
.,TRBV28,ASSLFSSDNTEAF
TRBD1,TRBV5-1,ASSLAVGTGGY
.,TRBV5-1,ASSLVGGEDTQY
.,TRBV15,ATSRDMFRDRNTEAF
.,TRBV11-2,ASSLVSAGSYGYT
.,TRBV15,ATSRDTGGINEKLF
TRBD2,TRBV6-5,ASSSGGGGKNIQY
.,TRBV6-1,ASSDLAYEQY
.,TRBV4-3,ASSQDRGVVGYT
TRBD2,TRBV5-1,ASSLLAGYTSTDTQY
.,TRBV30,AWSVRGYEQY
.,TRBV29-1,SVETDSEANEQF
.,TRBV5-1,ASSLTRLETQY
.,TRBV12-2,ASRLADRFSYNEQF
.,TRBV5-1,ASRKGAGELF
TRBD1,TRBV19,ASSIRGQEETQY
.,TRBV15,ATSFGGWEQF
TRBD2,TRBV30,AWGWSGGSYNEQF
TRBD1,TRBV5-1,ASSGGQDNSPLH
.,TRBV6-5,ASRGWRGLNSPLH
.,TRBV30,AWNLLGAEAF
TRBD1,TRBV5-8,ASSPDRGRAGELF
TRBD2,TRBV15,ATSRDRLAGADTQY
.,TRBV4-1,ASSQEGGTMPSGLF